This entry lists 28 T cell receptor beta chains sequenced from one sample in a study of OX40 agonist ivuxolimab in advanced cancers. Method: immunoSEQ multiplex PCR; TCRdb's copy keeps in-frame clones and lacks some. This sample carries over 75,000 clones, under 95% of them seen once, and the ten largest clones take 0.43%. The sample consisted of CD4+ or CD8+ T cells sorted from blood, taken in a trial of the OX40 agonist ivuxolimab. Receptors originate from an adult with an advanced solid tumor such as melanoma, head and neck, liver or kidney cancer.

On this clone itself: An end of the junction does not agree with germline; a read error may underlie this. The chain couples TRBV7-7 to TRBJ2-7; possible D gene TRBD2, 6 bases. Germline CDR1 reads SSHAT; CDR2 reads FNYEAQ (reference sequence). The CDR3 covers 15 residues. CDR3 in amino acids: CASSWGVDPNYEQYF. In DNA, the CDR3 is TGTGCTAGCAGCTGGGGGGTTGACCCGAACTACGAGCAGTACTTC.

This clone was recorded only once. This chain connects TRBV2 to TRBJ1-1, with a possible D match to TRBD1 (6 bases). The CDR3 is 13 amino acids. Germline CDR1 reads SNHLY; CDR2 reads FYNNEI. Deletions cut 7 bases from V and 0 bases from J, with 9 bases between. The CDR3 region has the DNA TGTGCCAGCACCGGACAGATGAACACTGAAGCTTTCTTT. This translates into CASTGQMNTEAFF.

This CDR3 reads CASSLTLGGYTF. Here the CDR3 DNA reads TGTGCCAGCAGCTTAACCCTGGGGGGCTACACCTTC. The chain joins TRBV7-9 to TRBJ1-2; D remains unclear. Deletions cut 2 bases from V and 8 bases from J, with 9 bases between. Germline CDR1 is SEHNR and CDR2 is FQNEAQ (reference sequence). The CDR3 extends over 12 amino acids.

This clone appeared once. The chain uses TRBV5-4 and TRBJ2-5, with a weak D call TRBD1 (5 bases). Trimming pared 0 bases from V and 5 bases from J, leaving 11 bases between. This CDR3 comprises 14 residues. The germline V gene has CDR1 SGHNT and CDR2 YYREEE (reference sequence). The CDR3 DNA follows: TGTGCCAGCAGCTTGGTAGGGGTCAGGGAGACCCAGTACTTC. Translated, it gives CASSLVGVRETQYF.

The chain links TRBV28 to TRBJ2-7; TRBD2 agrees at 10 bases. The trim removed 3 bases at V and 4 bases at J, leaving 3 bases unmatched. Germline V gene sequence: CDR1 MDHEN, CDR2 SYDVKM. The CDR3 is 14 residues long. The DNA of the CDR3 is TGTGCCAGCAGTTTGCTAGCGGGGGCTTACGAGCAGTACTTC. Encoded protein: CASSLLAGAYEQYF.

This clone was seen only a few times. This chain joins TRBV6-1 and TRBJ2-7; D ambiguous. With 7 bases removed from V and 7 bases from J, the gap between germline ends came to 11 bases. CDR3 length: 11 residues. Per the germline V gene, CDR1 is MNHNS and CDR2 is SASEGT. The CDR3 sequence: CASTFDREQYF. In DNA, the CDR3 is TGTGCCAGCACCTTCGACCGGGAGCAGTACTTC.

The chain combines TRBV11-3 with TRBJ2-3; TRBD2 is a possible D gene (5 bases). With 3 bases removed from V and 0 bases from J, the gap between germline ends came to 10 bases. This CDR3 has 15 residues. The germline CDR1 and CDR2 sequences are SGHNT and YENEEA. CDR3 coding DNA: TGTGCCAGCAGCTTTGGCGGGCCTAGCACAGATACGCAGTATTTT. Protein product: CASSFGGPSTDTQYF. The variable domain in full, completed from reference TRBV11-3 and TRBJ2-3, reads EAGVVQSPRYKIIEKKQPVAFWCNPISGHNTLYWYLQNLGQGPELLIRYENEEAVDDSQLPKDRFSAERLKGVDSTLKIQPAELGDSAVYLCASSFGGPSTDTQYFGPGTRLTVL.

The chain joins TRBV30 to TRBJ1-3; D gene unclear. V lost 0 bases and J 14 bases, leaving 17 bases between the germline ends. CDR3 length equals 13 residues. Per germline, CDR1 GTSNPN and CDR2 SVGIG (reference sequence). The CDR3 loop reads CAWSVLRWNPVYF. DNA for the CDR3: TGTGCCTGGAGTGTTCTAAGGTGGAATCCAGTATATTTT.

The chain is built from TRBV28 and TRBJ1-1; D remains unclear. Looked up from germline, CDR1 is MDHEN and CDR2 is SYDVKM. Trimming removed 9 bases from V and 0 bases from J, with 5 bases in between. CDR3 length: 11 residues. CDR3 DNA: TGTGCCAGACATTTGAACACTGAAGCTTTCTTT. Its translation: CARHLNTEAFF.

The V gene is TRBV4-2, the J gene TRBJ2-6; no clear D gene. This CDR3 has 15 residues. Germline-derived CDR1 and CDR2 are LGHNA and YNFKEQ. Between the trimmed V and J ends, which lost 2 bases and 2 bases, there was a span of 7 bases. CDR3 sequence (DNA): TGTGCCAGCAGCCAAATTCTCGCTGGGGCCAACGTCCTGACTTTC. Translating gives CASSQILAGANVLTF.

The J gene is TRBJ1-3, the V gene TRBV9, with unresolved D. Per germline, CDR1 SGDLS and CDR2 YYNGEE. Trimming took off 4 bases at V and 8 bases at J, with 7 bases between the two ends. The CDR3 contains 11 residues. In DNA, the CDR3 is TGTGCCAGCAGCTCGGAGGACACCATATATTTT. As protein: CASSSEDTIYF.

The chain links TRBV19 to TRBJ2-2; the match to TRBD2 covers 7 bases. J was trimmed by 4 bases and V by 1 base; bases with no gene match: 3. Germline values: CDR1 LNHDA, CDR2 SQIVND (reference sequence). The CDR3 has 15 residues. The CDR3 is CASSIGGLSTGELFF. For the CDR3, the DNA is TGTGCCAGTAGTATAGGGGGACTATCCACCGGGGAGCTGTTTTTT.

This chain uses TRBV7-2 with TRBJ2-1; possible D gene TRBD1, 6 bases. The CDR3 is made up of 15 amino acids. In germline, CDR1 is SGHTA, CDR2 FQGNSA. Trimming removed 5 bases from V and 5 bases from J, with 16 bases in between. The CDR3 bases are TGTGCCAGCAGCCCAGGGGCTAGTGTCGACAATGAGCAGTTCTTC. Translated, it gives CASSPGASVDNEQFF.

This chain joins TRBV10-2 and TRBJ2-1; 9 nucleotides match TRBD2. Looked up from germline, CDR1 is WSHSY and CDR2 is SAAADI. With V trimmed by 7 bases and J by 5 bases, 6 bases remained unmatched. The CDR3 contains 14 residues. For the CDR3, the DNA is TGCGCCAGCACCGAGAGCGGGGGGCACAATGAGCAGTTCTTC. Amino acid sequence: CASTESGGHNEQFF.

In its sample, this clone was seen a few times. The gene calls are TRBV7-9 and TRBJ2-7, with a tentative D call TRBD2 (5 bases). The V end was cut by 0 bases, the J end by 1 base, with 10 bases between. Germline V gene sequence: CDR1 SEHNR, CDR2 FQNEAQ (reference sequence). The CDR3 consists of 15 residues. The CDR3 is CASSLAEEYSYEQYF. DNA for the CDR3: TGTGCCAGCAGCTTAGCGGAGGAGTATTCCTACGAGCAGTACTTC. Complete variable domain (other parts from reference TRBV7-9 and TRBJ2-7): DTGVSQNPRHKITKRGQNVTFRCDPISEHNRLYWYRQTLGQGPEFLTYFQNEAQLEKSRLLSDRFSAERPKGSFSTLEIQRTEQGDSAMYLCASSLAEEYSYEQYFGPGTRLTVT.

The chain employs TRBV29-1 and TRBJ2-5, with 8 nucleotides matching TRBD2. Germline CDR1 reads SQVTM; CDR2 reads ANQGSEA. This CDR3 region has 13 residues. With 3 bases clipped from V and 1 base from J, the junction kept 1 base outside the gene matches. CDR3 in amino acids: CSVDGGAQETQYF. Here the CDR3 DNA reads TGCAGCGTTGACGGGGGGGCCCAAGAGACCCAGTACTTC.

Remarks on this clone: The sample holds other DNA sequences that translate to the same CDR3. The chain links TRBV28 to TRBJ1-2; a possible D gene is TRBD1 (6 bases). CDR3 size: 13 residues. CDR1 MDHEN and CDR2 SYDVKM come from the germline V gene. V lost 2 bases, J lost 2 bases, and 6 bases lay in between. CDR3 loop: CASSLGQNYGYTF. The CDR3 DNA reads TGTGCCAGCAGTTTAGGACAGAACTATGGCTACACCTTC.

The chain has TRBV28 and TRBJ2-7; D gene uncertain. V shed 2 bases and J shed 5 bases, with 1 base lying between them. CDR3 size: 10 residues. Germline loops: CDR1 MDHEN, CDR2 SYDVKM. The CDR3 loop is CASSLDEQYF. DNA of the CDR3: TGTGCCAGCAGTTTAGACGAGCAGTACTTC.

This sequence joins TRBV13 and TRBJ2-5, with 12 bases lining up with TRBD2. The CDR3 spans 16 residues. V was pared by 5 bases and J by 5 bases, with 9 bases of the junction left unmatched. Germline V CDR1 and CDR2: PRHDT, FYEKMQ (reference sequence). CDR3 coding DNA: TGTGCCAGCAGCACCCGGCTAGCGGGGGGGATCGAGACCCAGTACTTC. Its translation: CASSTRLAGGIETQYF.

V gene TRBV28 combines with J gene TRBJ2-5; D is perhaps TRBD2 (5 bases). V shed 7 bases and J shed 5 bases, with 17 bases lying between them. Per germline, CDR1 MDHEN and CDR2 SYDVKM. This CDR3 region has 14 residues. The CDR3 DNA follows: TGTGCCAGCATGGGTTTGGCGGGCCGGGAGACCCAGTACTTC. Amino acids: CASMGLAGRETQYF.

The chain joins TRBV11-3 to TRBJ2-7, with D perhaps matching TRBD2 (6 bases). CDR1 SGHNT and CDR2 YENEEA come from the germline V gene. Trimming cost V 1 base and J 5 bases, with 6 bases left between them. This CDR3 comprises 12 residues. The CDR3 DNA follows: TGTGCCAGCAGCTTAGCGGGGGACGAGCAGTACTTC. Amino acids: CASSLAGDEQYF.

This clone showed up just a few times. CDR3 protein: CSVGGGGKVTGELFF. In DNA, the CDR3 is TGCAGCGTGGGGGGGGGCGGGAAGGTTACCGGGGAGCTGTTTTTT. The V and J genes are TRBV29-1 and TRBJ2-2; tentatively, D is TRBD2 (7 bases). This CDR3 comprises 15 residues. V was clipped by 6 bases and J by 5 bases, with 19 bases between them. Germline V gene data show CDR1 as SQVTM and CDR2 as ANQGSEA.

CDR3 in amino acids: CASSLLAGSPQETQYF. The CDR3 DNA is TGCGCCAGCAGCTTGTTAGCGGGGAGCCCGCAAGAGACCCAGTACTTC. The rearrangement joins TRBV5-1 to TRBJ2-5; 8 bases map to TRBD2. This CDR3 region has 16 residues. Germline trimming cut 1 base from V and 2 bases from J; bases unmatched to any gene: 7. Germline values: CDR1 SGHRS, CDR2 YFSETQ.

The gene calls are TRBV7-6 and TRBJ2-2; 9 positions agree with TRBD1. The CDR3 is made up of 15 amino acids. Trimming removed 7 bases from V and 7 bases from J; junction bases left unmatched: 10. Germline CDR1 SGHVS, CDR2 FNYEAQ. CDR3 nucleotides: TGTGCCAGCACACCGGGACAGGGTGGGCGCGGGGAGCTGTTTTTT. Translating it yields CASTPGQGGRGELFF.

The chain couples TRBV10-3 to TRBJ1-1; D is unresolved. Germline V gene sequence: CDR1 ENHRY, CDR2 SYGVKD. The length of the CDR3 is 13 residues. Trimming removed 2 bases at V and 2 bases at J, with 6 bases between. The CDR3 DNA reads TGTGCCATCAGTGAGAGGGAAAACACTGAAGCTTTCTTT. It is translated as CAISERENTEAFF.

This chain's CDR3 is CASSSAAQSNTGELFF. DNA for the CDR3: TGTGCCAGCAGCTCCGCAGCCCAATCGAACACCGGGGAGCTGTTTTTT. The chain links TRBV27 to TRBJ2-2; the D is unclear. Between the trimmed V and J ends, which lost 6 bases and 0 bases, there was a span of 14 bases. CDR1 MNHEY and CDR2 SMNVEV come from the germline V gene (reference sequence). The CDR3 has 16 amino acids.

The genes are TRBV1 and TRBJ2-1; TRBD2, the table's D call, was not compared with the DNA. TRBV1 is described as a pseudogene. The CDR3 loop spans 20 amino acids. The CDR3 nucleotides read TGCACCAGCAGCCAAGGCCCAGCGGGGGGCCGCCTAAGCTCCTACAATGAGCAGTTCTTC. It specifies CTSSQGPAGGRLSSYNEQFF.

This chain uses TRBV11-3 with TRBJ2-7; TRBD1 or TRBD2 may be the D gene (6 bases each). This CDR3 spans 14 amino acids. Germline V gene data show CDR1 as SGHNT and CDR2 as YENEEA. V was pared by 3 bases and J by 3 bases, with 12 bases between. The CDR3 nucleotides read TGTGCCAGCAGCTTTGGGGGGCCCGACTACGAGCAGTACTTC. Its protein is CASSFGGPDYEQYF.